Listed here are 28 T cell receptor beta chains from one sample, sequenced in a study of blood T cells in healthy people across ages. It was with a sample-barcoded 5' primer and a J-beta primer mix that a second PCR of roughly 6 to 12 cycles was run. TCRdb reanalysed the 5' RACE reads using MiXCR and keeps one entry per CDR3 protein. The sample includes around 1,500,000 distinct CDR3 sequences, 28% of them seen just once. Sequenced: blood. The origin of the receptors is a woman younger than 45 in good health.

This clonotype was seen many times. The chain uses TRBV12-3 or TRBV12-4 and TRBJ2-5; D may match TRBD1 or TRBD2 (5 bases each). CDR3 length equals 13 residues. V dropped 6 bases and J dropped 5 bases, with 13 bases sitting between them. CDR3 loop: CASRRDGGETQYF. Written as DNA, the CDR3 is TGTGCCAGCAGAAGGGACGGTGGGGAGACCCAGTACTTC.

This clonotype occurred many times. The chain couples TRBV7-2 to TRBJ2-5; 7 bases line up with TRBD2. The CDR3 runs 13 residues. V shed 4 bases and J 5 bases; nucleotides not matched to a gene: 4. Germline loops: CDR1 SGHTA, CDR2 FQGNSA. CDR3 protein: CASSWQGGETQYF. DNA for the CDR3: TGTGCCAGCAGCTGGCAGGGAGGGGAGACCCAGTACTTC.

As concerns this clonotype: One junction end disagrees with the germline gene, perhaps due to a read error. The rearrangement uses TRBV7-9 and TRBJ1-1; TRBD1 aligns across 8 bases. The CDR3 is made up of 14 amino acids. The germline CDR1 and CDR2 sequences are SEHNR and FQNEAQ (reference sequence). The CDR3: CTSSFRTGSTEAFF. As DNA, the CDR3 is TGTACCAGCAGCTTCCGGACAGGGAGCACTGAAGCTTTCTTT.

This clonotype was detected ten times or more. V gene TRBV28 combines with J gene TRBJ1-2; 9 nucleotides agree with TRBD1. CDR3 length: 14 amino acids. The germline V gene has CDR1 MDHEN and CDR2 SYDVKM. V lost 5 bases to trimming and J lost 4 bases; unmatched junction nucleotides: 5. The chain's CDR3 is CASSTKTGGYGYTF. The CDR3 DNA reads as TGTGCCAGCAGTACTAAGACAGGGGGCTATGGCTACACCTTC.

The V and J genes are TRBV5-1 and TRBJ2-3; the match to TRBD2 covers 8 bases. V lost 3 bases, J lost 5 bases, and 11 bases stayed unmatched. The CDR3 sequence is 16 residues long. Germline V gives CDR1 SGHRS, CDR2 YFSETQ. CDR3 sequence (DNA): TGCGCCAGCAGCTCGGAGCGGGGGCTAACCATAGATACGCAGTATTTT. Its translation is CASSSERGLTIDTQYF.

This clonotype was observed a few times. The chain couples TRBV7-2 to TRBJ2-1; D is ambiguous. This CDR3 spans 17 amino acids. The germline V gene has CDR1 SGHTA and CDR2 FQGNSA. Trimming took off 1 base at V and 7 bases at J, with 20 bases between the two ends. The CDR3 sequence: CASSLDPPLDGMNEQFF. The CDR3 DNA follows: TGTGCCAGCAGCTTAGATCCCCCCCTAGACGGCATGAATGAGCAGTTCTTC.

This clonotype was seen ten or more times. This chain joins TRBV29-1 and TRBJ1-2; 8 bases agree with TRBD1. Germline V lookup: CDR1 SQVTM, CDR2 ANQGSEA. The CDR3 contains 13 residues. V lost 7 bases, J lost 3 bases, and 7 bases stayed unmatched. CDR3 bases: TGCAGCGCTTGGACAGGGAGAGACTATGGCTACACCTTC. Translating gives CSAWTGRDYGYTF.

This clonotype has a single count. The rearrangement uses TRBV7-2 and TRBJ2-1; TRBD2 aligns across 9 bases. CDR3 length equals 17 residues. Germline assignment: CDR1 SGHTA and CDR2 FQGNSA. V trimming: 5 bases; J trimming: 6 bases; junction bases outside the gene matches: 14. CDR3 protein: CASSTPREREEGNEQFF. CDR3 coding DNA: TGTGCCAGCAGCACTCCTAGAGAGCGGGAGGAGGGCAATGAGCAGTTCTTC.

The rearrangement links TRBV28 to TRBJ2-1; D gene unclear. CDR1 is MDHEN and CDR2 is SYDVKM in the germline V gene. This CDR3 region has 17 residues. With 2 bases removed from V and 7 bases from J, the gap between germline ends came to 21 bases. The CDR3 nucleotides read TGTGCCAGCAGTTTAGCCCAAAGGAAGGCTAAGGCAAATGAGCAGTTCTTC. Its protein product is CASSLAQRKAKANEQFF.

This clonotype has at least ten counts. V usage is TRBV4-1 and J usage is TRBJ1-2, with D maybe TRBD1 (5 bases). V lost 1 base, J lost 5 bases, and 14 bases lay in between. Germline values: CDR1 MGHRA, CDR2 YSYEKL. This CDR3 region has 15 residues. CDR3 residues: CASSQGRQGFYGYTF. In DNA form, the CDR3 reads TGCGCCAGCAGCCAAGGGCGGCAGGGATTTTATGGCTACACCTTC.

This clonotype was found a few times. CDR3 DNA sequence: TGTGCCAGCCACAAGGGGATCCCTAACACAGATACGCAGTATTTT. Translated: CASHKGIPNTDTQYF. The rearrangement joins TRBV2 to TRBJ2-3; possible D gene TRBD1, 5 bases. The germline CDR1 and CDR2 sequences are SNHLY and FYNNEI. This CDR3 has 15 amino acids. V shed 8 bases and J shed 2 bases, with 17 bases lying between them.

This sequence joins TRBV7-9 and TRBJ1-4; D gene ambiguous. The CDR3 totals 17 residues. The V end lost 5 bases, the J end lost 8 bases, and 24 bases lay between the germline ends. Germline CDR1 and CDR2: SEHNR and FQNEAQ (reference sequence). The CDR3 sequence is CASSASLGKVGPEKLFF. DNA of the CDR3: TGTGCCAGCAGCGCCTCCCTGGGGAAAGTCGGACCGGAAAAACTGTTTTTT.

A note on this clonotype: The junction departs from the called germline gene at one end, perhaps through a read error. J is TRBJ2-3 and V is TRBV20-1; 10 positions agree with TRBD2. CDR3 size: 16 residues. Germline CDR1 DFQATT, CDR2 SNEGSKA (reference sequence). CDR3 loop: CSARSPSGRGADMQYF. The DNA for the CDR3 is TGCAGTGCTAGATCCCCCAGCGGGAGGGGGGCAGATATGCAGTATTTT.

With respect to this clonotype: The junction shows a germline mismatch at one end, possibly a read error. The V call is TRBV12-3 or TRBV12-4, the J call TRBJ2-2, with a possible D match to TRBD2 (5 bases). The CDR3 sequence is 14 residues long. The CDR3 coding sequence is TGTGCCAGCAGTTTAGGGAGATACACCGGGGAGCGGTTTTTT. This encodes CASSLGRYTGERFF.

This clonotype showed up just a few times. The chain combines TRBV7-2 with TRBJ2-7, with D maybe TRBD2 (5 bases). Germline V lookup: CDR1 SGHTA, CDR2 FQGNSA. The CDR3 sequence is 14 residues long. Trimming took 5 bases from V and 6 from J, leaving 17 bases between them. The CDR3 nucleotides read TGTGCCAGCAGCCCCGGCCCGGGATTCGGCGAGCAGTACTTC. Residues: CASSPGPGFGEQYF. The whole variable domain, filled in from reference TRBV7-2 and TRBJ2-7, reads GAGVSQSPSNKVTEKGKDVELRCDPISGHTALYWYRQSLGQGLEFLIYFQGNSAPDKSGLPSDRFSAERTGGSVSTLTIQRTQQEDSAVYLCASSPGPGFGEQYFGPGTRLTVT.

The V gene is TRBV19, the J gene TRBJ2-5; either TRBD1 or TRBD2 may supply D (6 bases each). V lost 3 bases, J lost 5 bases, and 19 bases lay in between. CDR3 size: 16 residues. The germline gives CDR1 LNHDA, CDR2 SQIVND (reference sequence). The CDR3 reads CASSIDSGGGGETQYF. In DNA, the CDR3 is TGTGCCAGTAGTATTGATTCGGGCGGAGGGGGGGAGACCCAGTACTTC.

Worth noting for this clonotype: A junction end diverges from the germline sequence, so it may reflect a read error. CDR3 DNA: TGTGCCAGCAGGGAAGTGGCGGGGTCGGAACGGGGGGGCCTGTTAAATACGCAGTATTTT. Its translation: CASREVAGSERGGLLNTQYF. The gene calls are TRBV6-1 and TRBJ2-3; 8 nucleotides agree with TRBD2. The CDR3 sequence is 20 residues long. CDR1 and CDR2 (germline): MNHNS, SASEGT.

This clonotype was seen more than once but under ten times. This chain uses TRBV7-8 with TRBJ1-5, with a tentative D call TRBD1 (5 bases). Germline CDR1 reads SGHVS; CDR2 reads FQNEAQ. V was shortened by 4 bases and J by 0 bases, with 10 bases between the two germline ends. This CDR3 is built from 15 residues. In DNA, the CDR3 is TGTGCCAGCAGCTCCCGGGGGAGTAGCAATCAGCCCCAGCATTTT. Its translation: CASSSRGSSNQPQHF.

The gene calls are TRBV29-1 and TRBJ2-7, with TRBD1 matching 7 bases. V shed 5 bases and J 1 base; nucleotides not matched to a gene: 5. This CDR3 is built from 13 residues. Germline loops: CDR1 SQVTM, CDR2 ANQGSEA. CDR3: CSVFRGLSYEQYF. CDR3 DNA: TGCAGCGTTTTTAGGGGGCTTTCCTACGAGCAGTACTTC.

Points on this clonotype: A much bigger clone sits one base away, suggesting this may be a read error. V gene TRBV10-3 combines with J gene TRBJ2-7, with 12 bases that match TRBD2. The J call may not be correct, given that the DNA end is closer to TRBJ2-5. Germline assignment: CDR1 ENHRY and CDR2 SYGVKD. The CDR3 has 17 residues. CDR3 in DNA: TGTGTCATCAGTGCGGATTCGACTAGCGGGGGATCTGAGACCCAGTACTTC. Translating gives CVISADSTSGGSETQYF.

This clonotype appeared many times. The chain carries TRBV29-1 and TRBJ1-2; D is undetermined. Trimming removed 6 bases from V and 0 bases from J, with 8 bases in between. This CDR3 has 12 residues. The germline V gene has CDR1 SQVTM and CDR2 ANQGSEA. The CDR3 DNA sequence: TGCAGCGTGGGCGGTGCTAACTATGGCTACACCTTC. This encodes CSVGGANYGYTF.

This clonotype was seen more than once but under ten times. Here the CDR3 DNA reads TGTGCCAGCAGGGCAGGGGAGAATGAGCAGTTCTTC. The encoded protein is CASRAGENEQFF. V is TRBV28 and J is TRBJ2-1; D may be TRBD1 (6 bases). This CDR3 is 12 amino acids long. Germline values: CDR1 MDHEN, CDR2 SYDVKM. Trimming shortened V by 6 bases and J by 7 bases, and 10 bases separated the two germline ends.

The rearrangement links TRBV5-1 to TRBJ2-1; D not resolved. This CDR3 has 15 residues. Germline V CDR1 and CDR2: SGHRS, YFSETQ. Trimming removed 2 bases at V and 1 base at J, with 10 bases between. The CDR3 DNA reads TGCGCCAGCAGCTTAGCGAGGCAATCCTACAATGAGCAGTTCTTC. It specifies CASSLARQSYNEQFF.

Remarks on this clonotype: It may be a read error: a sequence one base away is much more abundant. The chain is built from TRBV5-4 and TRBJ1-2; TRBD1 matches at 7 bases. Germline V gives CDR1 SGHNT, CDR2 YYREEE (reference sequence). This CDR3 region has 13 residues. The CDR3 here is CASSSQGLLGYAF. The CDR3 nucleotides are TGTGCCAGCAGCTCACAGGGGTTGCTAGGCTACGCCTTC. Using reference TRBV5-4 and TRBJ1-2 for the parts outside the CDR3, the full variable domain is ETGVTQSPTHLIKTRGQQVTLRCSSQSGHNTVSWYQQALGQGPQFIFQYYREEENGRGNFPPRFSGLQFPNYSSELNVNALELDDSALYLCASSSQGLLGYAFGSGTRLTVV.

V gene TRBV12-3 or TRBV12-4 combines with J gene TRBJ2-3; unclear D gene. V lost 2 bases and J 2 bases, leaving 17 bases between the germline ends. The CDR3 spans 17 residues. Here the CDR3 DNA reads TGTGCCAGCAGTTTATCCCAGCAGGAGAGACCCACAGATACGCAGTATTTT. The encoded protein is CASSLSQQERPTDTQYF.

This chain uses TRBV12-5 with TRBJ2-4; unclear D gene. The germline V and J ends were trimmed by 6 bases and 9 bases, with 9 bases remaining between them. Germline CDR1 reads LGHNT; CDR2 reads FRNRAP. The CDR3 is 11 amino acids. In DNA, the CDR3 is TGTGCTAGTGGCCCGGGCGGCATTCAGTACTTC. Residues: CASGPGGIQYF.

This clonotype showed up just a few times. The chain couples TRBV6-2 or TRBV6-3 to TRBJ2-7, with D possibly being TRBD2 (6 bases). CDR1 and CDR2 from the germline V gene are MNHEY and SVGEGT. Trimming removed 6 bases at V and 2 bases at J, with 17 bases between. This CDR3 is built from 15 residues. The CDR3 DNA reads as TGTGCCAGCAGCCGGGGCGGGACGAAGACCTACGAGCAGTACTTC. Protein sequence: CASSRGGTKTYEQYF.

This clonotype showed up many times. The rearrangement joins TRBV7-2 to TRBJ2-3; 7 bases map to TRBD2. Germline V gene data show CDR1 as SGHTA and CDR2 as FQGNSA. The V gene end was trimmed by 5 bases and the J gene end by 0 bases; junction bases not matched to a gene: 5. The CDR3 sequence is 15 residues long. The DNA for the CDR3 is TGTGCCAGCAGCAAAGCGGGACTTAGCACAGATACGCAGTATTTT. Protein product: CASSKAGLSTDTQYF.